This T cell receptor beta chain was recovered during a study of shared clonotypes between healthy human individuals. About the research overall: Three plates each covered CD4 naive and memory; CD8 naive two, CD8 memory one. Findings and caveats of the study: Non-shared clonotypes displayed generation probabilities falling below those of clonotypes present in all four donors.

This CDR3 comprises 15 residues. Per the germline V gene, CDR1 is SGHTA and CDR2 is FQGNSA. Assay: immunoSEQ multiplex PCR; the TCRdb copy retains only in-frame clones and omits some. This sample has about 550,000 clones; just under 97% occur once, and the top ten carry about 0.11%. CD45RO negativity and positive selection for CCR7 defined naive CD8 cells, a population that excluded terminally differentiated effector memory CD45RA+ cells. The study drew its donors from healthy HIV-negative adults without recent acute infections or vaccinations. To note about this clone: As yet, its antigen is unknown.

This receptor was taken from a woman in her twenties or thirties in good health. Sequencing used naive CD8+ T cells sorted from blood. This chain uses TRBV7-2 with TRBJ2-5, with 9 nucleotides matching TRBD1. The tail of the sequence fits TRBJ2-7 better, so the J call may be wrong. This CDR3 reads CASSLGGDRAYEQYF. In DNA, the CDR3 is TGTGCCAGCAGCTTAGGAGGGGACAGGGCGTACGAGCAGTACTTC.